Below, 21 T cell receptor beta chains from the same sample are listed, as sequenced in a study of TIL therapy for anti-PD-1-resistant metastatic lung cancer. This sample's time point: pre-treatment sample, taken before nivolumab and TIL therapy. Sequencing used immunoSEQ v3. Only in-frame clones appear in the TCRdb table, and some are missing; sequencing was by immunoSEQ multiplex PCR. The table shows 15,000 to 20,000 clones, with around 82% occurring only once. The sequenced sample was blood, obtained at baseline. These TCRs come from a person aged 25-85 years with non-small cell lung cancer.

The gene calls are TRBV7-9 and TRBJ1-2; D ambiguous. The CDR3 spans 15 residues. V gave up 5 bases and J gave up 7 bases, with 20 bases separating them. Germline V gene sequence: CDR1 SEHNR, CDR2 FQNEAQ (reference sequence). CDR3 protein: CASSPTGPAVSGYTF. CDR3 coding DNA: TGTGCCAGCAGCCCCACTGGCCCGGCAGTCTCTGGCTACACCTTC.

This clone was recorded only once. The rearrangement joins TRBV28 to TRBJ2-1; 8 bases line up with TRBD1. Germline V gene sequence: CDR1 MDHEN, CDR2 SYDVKM. The CDR3 runs to 18 residues. The V gene end was trimmed by 6 bases and the J gene end by 3 bases; junction bases not matched to a gene: 16. The CDR3 reads CASSPLDLTGVLYNEQFF. The DNA for the CDR3 is TGTGCCAGCAGCCCTCTCGATTTGACAGGGGTGCTCTACAATGAGCAGTTCTTC.

This clone was seen only once. The rearrangement uses TRBV7-6 and TRBJ1-1; TRBD1 aligns across 7 bases. Per germline, CDR1 SGHVS and CDR2 FNYEAQ. The V gene end was trimmed by 6 bases and the J gene end by 4 bases; junction bases not matched to a gene: 8. The length of the CDR3 is 14 residues. The CDR3: CASSPQGGITEAFF. CDR3 nucleotide sequence: TGTGCCAGCAGTCCTCAGGGGGGTATCACTGAAGCTTTCTTT.

V is TRBV10-3 and J is TRBJ2-5; 7 bases match TRBD1. Germline V gene lookup returns CDR1 ENHRY and CDR2 SYGVKD. This CDR3 comprises 13 residues. Trimming took 4 bases from V and 5 from J; bases not matched to a gene: 4. The CDR3 loop reads CAISGGRGETQYF. In DNA, the CDR3 is TGTGCCATCAGTGGAGGCAGGGGGGAGACCCAGTACTTC.

This rearrangement joins TRBV7-3 to TRBJ2-1, with D hard to call. The V and J ends lost 1 base and 13 bases respectively, with 14 bases between them. CDR3 length: 13 residues. Looked up from germline, CDR1 is SGHTA and CDR2 is FQGTGA. CDR3 loop: CASSLRLGDAQFF. CDR3 bases: TGTGCCAGCAGCTTAAGGTTAGGTGATGCCCAGTTCTTC.

This clone has just a few counts. The chain has TRBV13 and TRBJ2-7; no firm D call. Per the germline V gene, CDR1 is PRHDT and CDR2 is FYEKMQ (reference sequence). The CDR3 loop spans 13 amino acids. V gave up 2 bases and J gave up 1 base, with 6 bases separating them. CDR3 residues: CASSLQPSYEQYF. The CDR3 bases are TGTGCCAGCAGCTTACAACCGTCCTACGAGCAGTACTTC.

The chain recombines TRBV5-5 with TRBJ1-5; 12 positions agree with TRBD1. The CDR3 consists of 17 residues. V lost 4 bases and J lost 6; bases outside the gene matches: 11. Germline assignment: CDR1 SGHKS and CDR2 YYEKEE (reference sequence). The chain's CDR3 is CASSTSGQGAQGQPQHF. CDR3 bases: TGTGCCAGCAGCACCTCGGGACAGGGGGCGCAGGGTCAGCCCCAGCATTTT.

The chain couples TRBV6-5 to TRBJ2-1; 8 nucleotides align to TRBD1. Germline V lookup: CDR1 MNHEY, CDR2 SVGAGI. V shed 5 bases, J shed 3 bases, and the junction held 6 bases outside the gene matches. The CDR3 consists of 15 residues. In DNA form, the CDR3 reads TGTGCCAGCAGTAGACCGGGACAGGACTACAATGAGCAGTTCTTC. This codes for CASSRPGQDYNEQFF.

A few counts support this clone. The gene calls are TRBV4-3 and TRBJ1-6; D gene unclear. CDR1 is LGHNA, CDR2 YSLEER, per germline. Trimming shortened V by 0 bases and J by 9 bases, and 6 bases separated the two germline ends. The length of the CDR3 is 13 residues. This chain's CDR3 is CASSQEGISPLHF. The DNA for the CDR3 is TGCGCCAGCAGCCAAGAAGGCATTTCACCCCTCCACTTT.

V gene TRBV5-6 combines with J gene TRBJ1-1; no reliable D call. Deletions cut 3 bases from V and 0 bases from J, with 12 bases between. CDR3 length equals 15 residues. Germline assignment: CDR1 SGHDT and CDR2 YYEEEE. The chain's CDR3 is CASSSRAAMNTEAFF. The CDR3 bases are TGTGCCAGCAGCTCTAGGGCAGCTATGAACACTGAAGCTTTCTTT.

The rearrangement links TRBV28 to TRBJ1-5; D is unresolved. V gave up 4 bases and J gave up 0 bases, with 13 bases separating them. Germline V CDR1 and CDR2: MDHEN, SYDVKM. The CDR3 runs 16 residues. CDR3 nucleotides: TGTGCCAGCAGTTCGGCTCAGGTATATAGCAATCAGCCCCAGCATTTT. Translated: CASSSAQVYSNQPQHF.

This clone was seen a handful of times. The rearrangement joins TRBV19 to TRBJ1-1, with D perhaps matching TRBD1 (6 bases). V lost 5 bases and J 6 bases, leaving 10 bases between the germline ends. In germline, CDR1 is LNHDA, CDR2 SQIVND (reference sequence). This CDR3 contains 12 residues. In DNA form, the CDR3 reads TGTGCCAGTAGTTACAGGGAGTCTGAAGCTTTCTTT. Its protein is CASSYRESEAFF.

V and J are TRBV9 and TRBJ2-3; 7 bases align to TRBD2. The CDR3 extends over 16 amino acids. CDR1 is SGDLS and CDR2 is YYNGEE in the germline V gene. The trim removed 3 bases at V and 6 bases at J, leaving 13 bases unmatched. CDR3 bases: TGTGCCAGCAGCGAGACCGGGACTACGGGAGTCGATACGCAGTATTTT. Protein product: CASSETGTTGVDTQYF.

The chain links TRBV9 to TRBJ1-3, with D hard to call. Trimming shortened V by 4 bases and J by 0 bases, and 11 bases separated the two germline ends. The CDR3 extends over 15 amino acids. Germline CDR1 is SGDLS and CDR2 is YYNGEE. The CDR3 DNA sequence: TGTGCCAGCAGCCAGAGCGGGGACTCTGGAAACACCATATATTTT. Amino acids: CASSQSGDSGNTIYF.

The V gene is TRBV4-3, the J gene TRBJ2-7; D possibly matches TRBD1 or TRBD2 (6 bases each). V lost 0 bases to trimming and J lost 2 bases, with 11 bases between them. The CDR3 has 15 residues. Germline CDR1 is LGHNA and CDR2 is YSLEER. CDR3 loop: CASSQDLGGTYEQYF. The CDR3 bases are TGCGCCAGCAGCCAAGATTTGGGGGGCACCTACGAGCAGTACTTC.

The chain has TRBV2 and TRBJ2-5; 9 bases fit TRBD1. Trimming cost V 4 bases and J 5 bases; bases outside gene matches: 11. The CDR3 extends over 16 amino acids. Germline assignment: CDR1 SNHLY and CDR2 FYNNEI. In DNA, the CDR3 is TGTGCCAGCAGTGTACAGGGGGCCCGAAGGAGGGAGACCCAGTACTTC. It codes for CASSVQGARRRETQYF.

The CDR3 spells CASSFRRGASNEQFF. Written as DNA, the CDR3 is TGTGCCAGCAGCTTCAGGCGGGGGGCCTCGAATGAGCAGTTCTTC. The genes are TRBV7-2 and TRBJ2-1; 8 bases agree with TRBD2. V shed 3 bases, J shed 7 bases, and the junction held 8 bases outside the gene matches. CDR3 size: 15 residues. Looked up from germline, CDR1 is SGHTA and CDR2 is FQGNSA. Looking up the rest from reference TRBV7-2 and TRBJ2-1 gives the full variable domain: GAGVSQSPSNKVTEKGKDVELRCDPISGHTALYWYRQSLGQGLEFLIYFQGNSAPDKSGLPSDRFSAERTGGSVSTLTIQRTQQEDSAVYLCASSFRRGASNEQFFGPGTRLTVL.

The DNA of the CDR3 is TGTGCCAGTAGTATAACGGCAGAAGAAAAACTGTTTTTT. Translating gives CASSITAEEKLFF. V gene TRBV19 combines with J gene TRBJ1-4; unclear D gene. Germline CDR1 is LNHDA and CDR2 is SQIVND (reference sequence). The V end lost 2 bases, the J end lost 8 bases, and 9 bases lay between the germline ends. The CDR3 loop spans 13 amino acids.

This chain joins TRBV9 and TRBJ1-2, with TRBD1 as a possible D gene (5 bases). Per germline, CDR1 SGDLS and CDR2 YYNGEE. The CDR3 contains 14 residues. The V end was cut by 3 bases, the J end by 8 bases, with 17 bases between. The CDR3: CASSGNGGEGGYTF. CDR3 bases: TGTGCCAGCAGCGGAAACGGAGGCGAGGGGGGCTACACCTTC. The full variable domain, completed using reference TRBV9 and TRBJ1-2, is DSGVTQTPKHLITATGQRVTLRCSPRSGDLSVYWYQQSLDQGLQFLIQYYNGEERAKGNILERFSAQQFPDLHSELNLSSLELGDSALYFCASSGNGGEGGYTFGSGTRLTVV.

This chain links TRBV4-3 with TRBJ2-5; TRBD2 agrees at 7 bases. The germline CDR1 and CDR2 sequences are LGHNA and YSLEER. This CDR3 comprises 15 residues. V dropped 3 bases and J dropped 5; count of bases not matched to a gene: 9. CDR3: CASSHPRDYYETQYF. DNA of the CDR3: TGCGCCAGCAGCCATCCCCGGGACTATTACGAGACCCAGTACTTC.

This chain connects TRBV7-2 to TRBJ2-5; TRBD2 aligns across 14 bases. The CDR3 is 17 amino acids. V was clipped by 5 bases and J by 8 bases; unmatched bases: 13. Germline V gene sequence: CDR1 SGHTA, CDR2 FQGNSA. This CDR3 is CASSGTTSGRAPHTQYF. The CDR3 DNA reads as TGTGCCAGCAGCGGAACGACTAGCGGGAGGGCCCCCCATACCCAGTACTTC.